These 4 T cell receptor beta chains were all obtained from the same sample, sequenced in a study of T cell repertoires in cytomegalovirus infection. TCRdb itself ran the reads through MiXCR, one entry per CDR3 protein. The table has some 940,000 distinct CDR3 sequences, 30% to 40% seen once. Their target antigens are unknown. Material: cultured CD8+ T cells from PBMCs, obtained from culture after CMV antigen stimulation. These TCRs come from a human donor in good health (CMV status not recorded). Some clones in this sample may be carry-over from other donors' samples.

There are many counts of this clonotype. The gene calls are TRBV7-8 and TRBJ2-7, with D unclear. Germline V gene data show CDR1 as SGHVS and CDR2 as FQNEAQ. CDR3 length equals 13 residues. Trimming took off 7 bases at V and 3 bases at J, with 13 bases between the two ends. The DNA for the CDR3 is TGTGCCAGCAACCACCTCCAGGACTACGAGCAGTACTTC. This translates into CASNHLQDYEQYF.

The chain couples TRBV5-5 to TRBJ1-2; 9 bases map to TRBD1. Germline V gives CDR1 SGHKS, CDR2 YYEKEE (reference sequence). The CDR3 is 16 amino acids. Trimming took 0 bases from V and 8 from J; bases not matched to a gene: 11. The DNA for the CDR3 is TGTGCCAGCAGCTTGGACGAATCCGGGACAGGGATCGGCTACACCTTC. The encoded protein is CASSLDESGTGIGYTF.

V is TRBV27 and J is TRBJ2-3; D might be TRBD1 or TRBD2, each matching 5 bases. Looked up from germline, CDR1 is MNHEY and CDR2 is SMNVEV (reference sequence). The CDR3 length is 14 residues. Trimming took 6 bases from V and 5 from J, leaving 15 bases between them. The CDR3 protein is CASSSLGDGDTQYF. Written as DNA, the CDR3 is TGTGCCAGCAGCTCACTAGGGGATGGAGATACGCAGTATTTT.

The gene calls are TRBV9 and TRBJ2-3; perhaps TRBD2 as D (5 bases). Looked up from germline, CDR1 is SGDLS and CDR2 is YYNGEE. Trimming left V 0 bases short and J 0 bases short, with 11 bases between. The CDR3 is 16 residues long. CDR3 bases: TGTGCCAGCAGCGTAGGAGTCGGGGTGAGCACAGATACGCAGTATTTT. Translation gives CASSVGVGVSTDTQYF.